This T cell receptor (beta chain) was captured by sequencing in a study of blood T cell repertoires in COVID-19. In regard to this clone: The junction departs from germline at one end; a sequencing error may be responsible.

CDR1 is SSHAT and CDR2 is FNYEAQ in the germline V gene (reference sequence). The CDR3 has 15 residues. Generated by immunoSEQ multiplex PCR, the TCRdb table keeps only in-frame clones and is missing some. The data hold over 250,000 clones, with around 90% observed a single time. Sequences were obtained from peripheral blood. The gene calls are TRBV7-7 and TRBJ2-2, with 7 nucleotides matching TRBD1. The receptor's source is a man aged 45 to 65 with acute or convalescent COVID-19. Here the CDR3 reads CASSTGTVWAGELFF. In DNA, the CDR3 is TGTGCTAGCAGCACCGGGACAGTTTGGGCCGGGGAGCTGTTTTTT.